This TCR beta chain emerged from a study of graft-versus-host responses after intestinal transplantation (dated by TCRdb to about 2021). Study-level background: The transplants that recipients got were multivisceral, liver-intestinal, or isolated intestinal. Every recipient was given anti-thymocyte globulin induction, followed by roughly 3 years of maintenance tacrolimus and steroids. After intestinal transplantation, graft-versus-host and host-versus-graft alloreactive T cell clones were followed in the graft, circulation and bone marrow using bulk TCR-beta CDR3 sequencing. To identify alloreactive clones, pre-transplant mixed lymphocyte reaction products were sequenced and compared with unstimulated pre-transplant donor and recipient T cells. A cohort of 24 intestinal transplant recipients, including one retransplant, was enrolled, and 3 patients lacking pretransplant specimens were excluded. A peak of at least 4% donor T cells among recipient peripheral blood mononuclear cells was the definition used for donor T cell macrochimerism. Instead of going to the commercial service, samples from a few later patients were sequenced in-house on an Illumina MiSeq and processed with MiXCR.

A remark on this clone: It lacks a known antigen. There are no base qualities to consult, and no much larger clone falls within one base.

V trim: 4 bases; J trim: 4 bases; unmatched bases: 9. Its CDR3 holds 15 amino acids, cysteine through phenylalanine. Here the CDR3 DNA is all that survives: 45 bases in frame from base 1. The germline V gene specifies SGHRS as CDR1 and YFSETQ as CDR2. The study at large found these results: Early after transplant, peak levels of circulating GvH clones were found to be associated with declines in HvG clones. High GvH to HvG T cell clonal ratios were observed in the allografts of patients with donor T cell macrochimerism. The relatively low number and heterogeneity of intestinal transplant patients limited the conclusions. GvH clones turned up in recipient bone marrow, with some appearing earlier in ileal mucosa or blood, a pattern consistent with an intestinal mucosal origin.

Preparation of the library involved the immunoSEQ multiplex PCR assay. In most patients, genomic DNA was isolated using the Qiagen DNeasy Blood and Tissue Kit and sent frozen to Adaptive Biotechnologies for TCR sequencing. For most patients, high-throughput TCR-beta CDR3 sequencing of genomic DNA was performed by Adaptive Biotechnologies. From the authors' description of their analysis: Adaptive's ImmunoSEQ software was the source of the TCR sequencing data for about 20 patients, while a few other patients were processed with MiXCR and VDJtools. To correct CD4 versus CD8 sorting errors, any sequence found in both subsets at a frequency ratio below 5:1 was removed. Because the origin of CDR3 nucleotide sequences shared between donor and recipient could not be assigned, those sequences were removed. Alloreactive clones required at least 2-fold expansion over unstimulated cells and minimum CFSE-low frequency of 0.002% (template counts) or 0.001% (read counts). Mappable clones were those detected in sequenced pre-transplant spleen, lymph node, or MLR CFSE-low populations of the donor or recipient. The cumulative frequency of alloreactive clones was calculated as a percentage of all sequences, weighted by copy number. This is the immuneACCESS table as TCRdb keeps it, with only in-frame sequences that have V and J called. A part of the clones is gone; compared with another copy, unresolved V genes explain less than half, and the rest is unexplained. The DNA gave D and trimming, while V, J and clone size come from that table. Across this sample there are some 36,000 clones, with around 94% seen only once. The top ten clones comprise around 0.2% of the sample.

Taken with the paper, the label for time point translates to: cells obtained before transplantation from donor or recipient. CD3+CD4+ and CD3+CD8+ populations were FACS-sorted from unstimulated pre-transplant donor and recipient cells taken from spleen or lymph nodes. The sample consisted of unstimulated CD4+ T cells sorted from spleen or lymph node cells, taken before transplant. This receptor was obtained from a human donor who was the organ donor for an intestinal transplant. Recombination joined TRBV5-1 with TRBJ2-3, with 7 bases matching TRBD2. The CDR3 protein: CASSLVGAGPDTQYF. The bases read TGCGCCAGCAGCCTTGTGGGAGCGGGGCCAGATACGCAGTATTTT.